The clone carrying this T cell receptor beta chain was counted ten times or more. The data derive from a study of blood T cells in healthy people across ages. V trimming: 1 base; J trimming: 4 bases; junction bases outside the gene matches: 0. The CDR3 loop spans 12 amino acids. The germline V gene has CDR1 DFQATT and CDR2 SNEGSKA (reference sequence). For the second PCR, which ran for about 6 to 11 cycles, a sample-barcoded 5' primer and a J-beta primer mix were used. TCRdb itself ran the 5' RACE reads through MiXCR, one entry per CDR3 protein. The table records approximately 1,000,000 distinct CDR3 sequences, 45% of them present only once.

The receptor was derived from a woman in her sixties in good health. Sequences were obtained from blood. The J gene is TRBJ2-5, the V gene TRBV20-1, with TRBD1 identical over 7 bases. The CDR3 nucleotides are TGCAGTGCTAGAGGACAGGGAGAGACCCAGTACTTC. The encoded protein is CSARGQGETQYF.